The 31 T cell receptor beta chains below come from one sample, sequenced in a study of cytomegalovirus exposure and HLA in healthy donors. This PCR relied on a set of 60 Vbeta primers and 13 Jbeta primers. Libraries were prepared by immunoSEQ multiplex PCR; TCRdb keeps only in-frame clonotypes and omits some of them. The sample holds around 140,000 clones, 65% to 80% seen once. Sequencing was done on a sample of PBMCs. Receptors were obtained from a man younger than 40 in good health and CMV-seronegative.

This chain joins TRBV12-5 and TRBJ2-2; TRBD1 aligns across 7 bases. This CDR3 is 16 amino acids long. CDR1 is LGHNT and CDR2 is FRNRAP in the germline V gene. V lost 3 bases and J lost 4; bases outside the gene matches: 8. The CDR3 loop is CASGFTGQDLTGELFF. CDR3 coding DNA: TGTGCTAGTGGTTTCACCGGACAGGACCTCACCGGGGAGCTGTTTTTT.

Comment on this clone: Compared with germline, one end of the junction differs, possibly owing to a read error. V is TRBV27 and J is TRBJ1-6; 9 nucleotides agree with TRBD1. The germline gives CDR1 MNHEY, CDR2 SMNVEV (reference sequence). The CDR3 contains 16 residues. CDR3 in amino acids: CASSLSGTGNGSPFHF. The CDR3 coding sequence is TGTGCCAGCAGTTTATCTGGGACAGGGAATGGATCACCCTTCCACTTT.

The chain is built from TRBV7-9 and TRBJ1-1; D remains ambiguous. The CDR3 is 14 residues long. In germline, CDR1 is SEHNR, CDR2 FQNEAQ (reference sequence). The V end lost 1 base, the J end lost 2 bases, and 8 bases lay between the germline ends. For the CDR3, the DNA is TGTGCCAGCAGCTTAGGCGCCACCAACACTGAAGCTTTCTTT. The encoded protein is CASSLGATNTEAFF.

This clone has a handful of counts. This chain connects TRBV6-5 to TRBJ2-7, with 9 nucleotides matching TRBD1. This CDR3 is 13 amino acids long. Germline CDR1 is MNHEY and CDR2 is SVGAGI. V was pared by 7 bases and J by 10 bases, with 11 bases of the junction left unmatched. DNA for the CDR3: TGTGCCAGCACCCCGGGACAGGGTTCTAAACAGTACTTC. Translated: CASTPGQGSKQYF.

The chain is built from TRBV4-1 and TRBJ2-5; D unresolved. V dropped 0 bases and J dropped 4 bases, with 6 bases sitting between them. CDR1 and CDR2 (germline): MGHRA, YSYEKL. The CDR3 sequence is 13 residues long. CDR3 protein: CASSQEQLETQYF. The CDR3 region has the DNA TGCGCCAGCAGCCAAGAACAGTTAGAGACCCAGTACTTC.

V usage is TRBV2 and J usage is TRBJ2-5; D not certain. The tail of the sequence fits TRBJ2-7 better, so the J call may be wrong. CDR3 size: 11 residues. Germline V gene data show CDR1 as SNHLY and CDR2 as FYNNEI. The CDR3 sequence is CASSYYNEQYF. CDR3 nucleotide sequence: TGTGCCAGCAGTTACTACAACGAGCAGTACTTC.

This CDR3 reads CASSLFGSADSGNTIYF. The CDR3 coding sequence is TGTGCCAGCAGTTTATTCGGCAGCGCCGACTCTGGAAACACCATATATTTT. The V gene is TRBV28, the J gene TRBJ1-3; D not resolved. V was clipped by 1 base and J by 0 bases, with 13 bases between them. CDR1 is MDHEN and CDR2 is SYDVKM in the germline V gene. This CDR3 comprises 17 residues.

The chain links TRBV5-4 to TRBJ2-7, with D possibly being TRBD1 (5 bases). Germline assignment: CDR1 SGHNT and CDR2 YYREEE (reference sequence). Deletions cut 4 bases from V and 2 bases from J, with 13 bases between. The CDR3 length is 14 residues. CDR3 coding DNA: TGTGCCAGCAGCCCCGATCCAGGGACCTACGAGCAGTACTTC. Translating gives CASSPDPGTYEQYF.

This rearrangement joins TRBV6-6 to TRBJ2-5; the match to TRBD2 covers 13 bases. J was trimmed by 2 bases and V by 4 bases; bases with no gene match: 4. Looked up from germline, CDR1 is MNHNY and CDR2 is SVGAGI (reference sequence). This CDR3 has 16 residues. The CDR3 reads CASSFPTSGGQETQYF. The CDR3 nucleotides are TGTGCCAGCAGTTTCCCGACTAGCGGGGGGCAAGAGACCCAGTACTTC.

The rearrangement uses TRBV29-1 and TRBJ1-5; D might be TRBD1 (6 bases). Germline values: CDR1 SQVTM, CDR2 ANQGSEA. This CDR3 contains 12 residues. Trimming removed 4 bases from V and 6 bases from J, with 10 bases in between. The CDR3 nucleotides are TGCAGCGTTGGGGACATTTCTCAGCCCCAGCATTTT. Translated, it gives CSVGDISQPQHF.

For the CDR3, the DNA is TGTGCCAGCAAAGGGGGTAGCAATCAGCCCCAGCATTTT. Protein product: CASKGGSNQPQHF. The chain has TRBV6-6 and TRBJ1-5; TRBD1 might be the D (6 bases). The germline V gene encodes CDR1 MNHNY and CDR2 SVGAGI (reference sequence). The ends were cut back, 7 bases at V and 0 bases at J, with 7 bases in the middle. This CDR3 has 13 amino acids.

A single count supports this clone. The chain combines TRBV6-5 with TRBJ1-2, with 8 bases identical to TRBD1. The V and J ends lost 8 bases and 8 bases, in that order; junction bases with no gene match: 13. CDR3 size: 14 residues. Germline CDR1 is MNHEY and CDR2 is SVGAGI. CDR3 residues: CASHAGQGAGGYTF. In DNA form, the CDR3 reads TGTGCCAGCCACGCGGGGCAGGGGGCAGGAGGCTACACCTTC.

The V and J genes are TRBV7-2 and TRBJ1-2, with TRBD1 matching over 9 bases. The J segment lost 8 bases and the V segment lost 6 bases, leaving 7 bases of the junction unmatched. CDR3 length equals 13 residues. Germline CDR1 and CDR2: SGHTA and FQGNSA. CDR3 sequence: CASSLTGTGGYTF. In nucleotides, the CDR3 is TGTGCCAGCAGTCTTACCGGGACAGGGGGCTACACCTTC.

The rearrangement uses TRBV5-6 and TRBJ2-1; D perhaps matches TRBD1 (5 bases). The CDR3 length is 13 residues. In germline, CDR1 is SGHDT, CDR2 YYEEEE. Trimming took off 1 base at V and 10 bases at J, with 12 bases between the two ends. The CDR3 DNA follows: TGTGCCAGCAGCTTGAGTCCTCCAGGGGAGCAGTTCTTC. Its translation is CASSLSPPGEQFF.

This clone was found once. The genes are TRBV2 and TRBJ2-3; 9 bases map to TRBD2. Germline CDR1 is SNHLY and CDR2 is FYNNEI. The CDR3 extends over 16 amino acids. The V segment lost 0 bases and the J segment 1 base; nucleotides outside the gene matches: 2. CDR3 residues: CASSEASGSGTDTQYF. The CDR3 nucleotides are TGTGCCAGCAGTGAAGCTAGCGGGAGTGGCACAGATACGCAGTATTTT.

The chain is built from TRBV7-9 and TRBJ2-5; TRBD2 aligns across 15 bases. CDR3 length equals 18 residues. From germline, CDR1 is SEHNR and CDR2 FQNEAQ (reference sequence). The junction had 13 bases not matched to a gene; V was cut back by 6 bases and J by 5 bases. Written as DNA, the CDR3 is TGTGCCAGCAGACCCGGGACTAGCGGGGGGAATAGCCGGGAGACCCAGTACTTC. Its protein product is CASRPGTSGGNSRETQYF.

The rearrangement uses TRBV7-8 and TRBJ1-5, with D perhaps matching TRBD1 (6 bases). The CDR3 extends over 15 amino acids. Germline V CDR1 and CDR2: SGHVS, FQNEAQ. The ends were cut back, 1 base at V and 2 bases at J, with 9 bases in the middle. This CDR3 reads CASSLGRQGNQPQHF. DNA of the CDR3: TGTGCCAGCAGCTTAGGTAGACAGGGCAATCAGCCCCAGCATTTT.

This clone has a handful of counts. The genes are TRBV18 and TRBJ1-1; 7 bases align to TRBD1. V gave up 6 bases and J gave up 0 bases; unmatched junction bases: 7. CDR3 length: 15 amino acids. Germline CDR1 is KGHSH and CDR2 is LQKENI. The CDR3 DNA follows: TGTGCCAGCTCCTATGGGACAGCGTTGAACACTGAAGCTTTCTTT. This sequence encodes CASSYGTALNTEAFF.

With respect to this clone: One end of the junction is discordant with germline, which a read error may explain. The chain links TRBV7-9 to TRBJ2-3, with a tentative D call TRBD1 (5 bases). Germline V gene lookup returns CDR1 SEHNR and CDR2 FQNEAQ (reference sequence). This CDR3 is 11 amino acids long. The CDR3 is CASSLEGPHHF. The CDR3 bases are TGTGCCAGCAGCTTAGAGGGGCCTCATCATTTT.

This rearrangement joins TRBV7-2 to TRBJ1-5, with 7 positions matching TRBD1. In germline, CDR1 is SGHTA, CDR2 FQGNSA. The CDR3 runs to 15 residues. V lost 3 bases and J lost 11; bases outside the gene matches: 13. The CDR3 reads CASSLQPGQTSAQHF. Here the CDR3 DNA reads TGTGCCAGCAGCTTGCAACCGGGACAGACCTCAGCCCAGCATTTT.

This chain links TRBV7-6 with TRBJ1-1; perhaps TRBD1 as D (5 bases). This CDR3 has 12 residues. Germline V gene data show CDR1 as SGHVS and CDR2 as FNYEAQ. V shed 6 bases and J shed 8 bases, with 13 bases lying between them. The CDR3 spells CASSLGGDEAFF. Written as DNA, the CDR3 is TGTGCCAGCAGTCTAGGCGGGGACGAAGCTTTCTTT.

J is TRBJ1-5 and V is TRBV4-1, with TRBD1 identical over 8 bases. Germline assignment: CDR1 MGHRA and CDR2 YSYEKL. The J segment lost 2 bases and the V segment lost 3 bases, leaving 6 bases of the junction unmatched. The CDR3 consists of 16 residues. Here the CDR3 DNA reads TGCGCCAGCAGCCAGGGACAGGCGTTTGGCAATCAGCCCCAGCATTTT. It is translated as CASSQGQAFGNQPQHF.

This chain links TRBV6-4 with TRBJ1-6; a possible D gene is TRBD1 (6 bases). Germline V lookup: CDR1 MRHNA, CDR2 SNTAGT. This CDR3 spans 15 amino acids. V lost 4 bases and J lost 6, with 13 bases in between. The chain's CDR3 is CASSVSGDGNSPLHF. For the CDR3, the DNA is TGTGCCAGCAGTGTCTCAGGGGATGGTAATTCACCCCTCCACTTT.

This clone was counted a few times. The chain couples TRBV7-2 to TRBJ1-2; D call uncertain. The CDR3 extends over 13 amino acids. Trimming pared 5 bases from V and 3 bases from J, leaving 10 bases between. Germline CDR1 reads SGHTA; CDR2 reads FQGNSA. CDR3 nucleotide sequence: TGTGCCAGCAGCCCCGTTTCAGACTATGGCTACACCTTC. Translating gives CASSPVSDYGYTF. Variable domain in full (rest from reference TRBV7-2 and TRBJ1-2): GAGVSQSPSNKVTEKGKDVELRCDPISGHTALYWYRQSLGQGLEFLIYFQGNSAPDKSGLPSDRFSAERTGGSVSTLTIQRTQQEDSAVYLCASSPVSDYGYTFGSGTRLTVV.

V gene TRBV5-4 combines with J gene TRBJ1-2; 7 bases line up with TRBD1. This CDR3 has 13 residues. V shed 4 bases and J 4 bases; nucleotides not matched to a gene: 4. Germline V gene sequence: CDR1 SGHNT, CDR2 YYREEE (reference sequence). This chain's CDR3 is CASSGTASYGYTF. The CDR3 DNA is TGTGCCAGCAGCGGGACAGCCTCCTATGGCTACACCTTC.

This clone was counted once. The junction differs from germline at one of its ends, possibly a read error. The chain links TRBV28 to TRBJ2-5; a weak D match, TRBD2 (5 bases). The CDR3 loop spans 13 amino acids. Germline lookup yields CDR1 MDHEN and CDR2 SYDVKM. As DNA, the CDR3 is TGTGCCAGCAGTTCGGAGGACCAGGAGACCCAGTACTTC. Translating gives CASSSEDQETQYF.

The J gene is TRBJ1-2, the V gene TRBV28; tentatively, D is TRBD1 (5 bases). The CDR3 is made up of 15 amino acids. V shed 0 bases and J shed 8 bases, with 16 bases lying between them. CDR1 and CDR2 from the germline V gene are MDHEN and SYDVKM. Here the CDR3 DNA reads TGTGCCAGCAGTTTATGGGGGGACTCCGGGGGGGGCTACACCTTC. Translating it yields CASSLWGDSGGGYTF.

This sequence joins TRBV19 and TRBJ1-5; no definite D call. CDR1 and CDR2 (germline): LNHDA, SQIVND (reference sequence). V dropped 3 bases and J dropped 6 bases, with 9 bases sitting between them. The CDR3 extends over 13 amino acids. The CDR3 DNA sequence: TGTGCCAGTAGTATTTATTCCTCTCAGCCCCAGCATTTT. It codes for CASSIYSSQPQHF.

The rearrangement joins TRBV2 to TRBJ1-1; possibly TRBD1 for D (6 bases). This CDR3 has 13 residues. V lost 5 bases and J 5 bases, leaving 12 bases between the germline ends. Germline CDR1 and CDR2: SNHLY and FYNNEI. CDR3 loop: CASSNQGLTEAFF. CDR3 coding DNA: TGTGCCAGCAGTAACCAGGGGTTAACTGAAGCTTTCTTT. The full variable domain, its missing parts supplied by reference TRBV2 and TRBJ1-1, is EPEVTQTPSHQVTQMGQEVILRCVPISNHLYFYWYRQILGQKVEFLVSFYNNEISEKSEIFDDQFSVERPDGSNFTLKIRSTKLEDSAMYFCASSNQGLTEAFFGQGTRLTVV.

The rearrangement joins TRBV10-1 to TRBJ2-7; D is unresolved. The germline gives CDR1 WNHNN, CDR2 SYGVQD (reference sequence). The length of the CDR3 is 15 residues. Trimming stripped 6 bases from V and 0 bases from J, with 15 bases between. The CDR3 loop is CASSEATGSSYEQYF. The DNA for the CDR3 is TGCGCCAGCAGCGAAGCTACCGGGTCCTCCTACGAGCAGTACTTC.

The chain is built from TRBV19 and TRBJ2-5, with TRBD2 matching 9 bases. The CDR3 consists of 15 residues. V lost 6 bases and J lost 3; bases outside the gene matches: 8. Germline CDR1 is LNHDA and CDR2 is SQIVND (reference sequence). CDR3 DNA sequence: TGTGCCAGTAGCGAGCGGGGGGTCTTCGAAGAGACCCAGTACTTC. It specifies CASSERGVFEETQYF.